The 21 T cell receptor beta chains reported below all come from one sample, sequenced in a study of shared clonotypes between healthy human individuals. Generated by immunoSEQ multiplex PCR, the TCRdb table keeps only in-frame clones and is missing some. This repertoire shows roughly 2,000,000 clones, 80% to 95% found once; its top ten account for roughly 1.7%. Selected positively for CCR7 and CD45RO-negative, naive CD8 cells excluded terminally differentiated effector memory CD45RA+ cells. What was sequenced was naive CD8+ T cells from PBMCs. The receptors were gathered from a man aged 18 to 30 in good health. Some clones in this sample may be carry-over from other donors' samples.

The rearrangement links TRBV11-2 to TRBJ1-1, with D hard to call. This CDR3 spans 14 amino acids. Trimming pared 1 base from V and 6 bases from J, leaving 12 bases between. Looked up from germline, CDR1 is SGHAT and CDR2 is FQNNGV. The CDR3 region has the DNA TGTGCCAGCAGCTTAGCCACGGTCCCCGCTGAAGCTTTCTTT. Its protein product is CASSLATVPAEAFF. The full variable domain, with the rest looked up from reference TRBV11-2 and TRBJ1-1, is EAGVAQSPRYKIIEKRQSVAFWCNPISGHATLYWYQQILGQGPKLLIQFQNNGVVDDSQLPKDRFSAERLKGVDSTLKIQPAKLEDSAVYLCASSLATVPAEAFFGQGTRLTVV.

The chain couples TRBV2 to TRBJ2-3; D perhaps matches TRBD1 (5 bases). This CDR3 contains 16 residues. The V gene lost 2 bases and the J gene lost 3 bases, with 15 bases spanning the gap. Germline V gene data show CDR1 as SNHLY and CDR2 as FYNNEI. The CDR3 region has the DNA TGTGCCAGCAGTGAATTTTGGGCCTCAGGGACAGATACGCAGTATTTT. Residues: CASSEFWASGTDTQYF.

V usage is TRBV7-2 and J usage is TRBJ2-2; D not certain. Germline values: CDR1 SGHTA, CDR2 FQGNSA. Trimming left V 2 bases short and J 5 bases short, with 12 bases between. The CDR3 is made up of 15 amino acids. The chain's CDR3 is CASSLIRVWTGELFF. CDR3 nucleotides: TGTGCCAGCAGCTTAATTAGGGTCTGGACCGGGGAGCTGTTTTTT. Full variable domain (outside the CDR3, taken from reference TRBV7-2 and TRBJ2-2): GAGVSQSPSNKVTEKGKDVELRCDPISGHTALYWYRQSLGQGLEFLIYFQGNSAPDKSGLPSDRFSAERTGGSVSTLTIQRTQQEDSAVYLCASSLIRVWTGELFFGEGSRLTVL.

V is TRBV27 and J is TRBJ2-5; 7 nucleotides line up with TRBD2. J was trimmed by 4 bases and V by 10 bases; bases with no gene match: 6. There are 12 residues in the CDR3. Germline lookup yields CDR1 MNHEY and CDR2 SMNVEV (reference sequence). CDR3: CATGEGPETQYF. The DNA of the CDR3 is TGTGCCACCGGGGAGGGCCCAGAGACCCAGTACTTC.

The rearrangement uses TRBV11-2 and TRBJ2-7; TRBD2 aligns across 7 bases. This CDR3 spans 17 amino acids. CDR1 is SGHAT and CDR2 is FQNNGV in the germline V gene. V shed 5 bases, J shed 1 base, and the junction held 14 bases outside the gene matches. CDR3 DNA: TGTGCCAGCAGCCCCAGTCAAGGGCTAGCGGCGTCCTACGAGCAGTACTTC. It codes for CASSPSQGLAASYEQYF.

This chain uses TRBV7-9 with TRBJ2-3; no clear D. Germline CDR1 SEHNR, CDR2 FQNEAQ (reference sequence). The V gene lost 4 bases and the J gene lost 3 bases, with 5 bases spanning the gap. The CDR3 length is 12 residues. The CDR3 is CASSSMTDTQYF. CDR3 nucleotides: TGTGCCAGCAGCTCCATGACAGATACGCAGTATTTT.

The chain couples TRBV27 to TRBJ2-7; D is perhaps TRBD2 (5 bases). Trimming pared 6 bases from V and 3 bases from J, leaving 18 bases between. From germline, CDR1 is MNHEY and CDR2 SMNVEV (reference sequence). The CDR3 sequence is 15 residues long. This CDR3 reads CASSLRGRTLYEQYF. The CDR3 DNA is TGTGCCAGCAGCCTCCGGGGAAGGACCCTCTACGAGCAGTACTTC.

V usage is TRBV6-5 and J usage is TRBJ2-1; 11 bases match TRBD2. Germline loops: CDR1 MNHEY, CDR2 SVGAGI. The CDR3 totals 14 residues. The trim removed 5 bases at V and 5 bases at J, leaving 2 bases unmatched. CDR3 nucleotide sequence: TGTGCCAGCAGTCGACTAGCGGGACACAATGAGCAGTTCTTC. This codes for CASSRLAGHNEQFF.

Worth noting for this clone: This clone may be a read error of a much larger clone one base away. Other nucleotide sequences in the sample specify the same CDR3. The CDR3 sequence: CASSFGATEAFF. The CDR3 DNA reads TGTGCCAGCAGCTTCGGGGCCACTGAAGCTTTCTTT. The V and J genes are TRBV7-9 and TRBJ1-1; tentatively, D is TRBD1 (5 bases). Germline loops: CDR1 SEHNR, CDR2 FQNEAQ (reference sequence). V lost 3 bases to trimming and J lost 4 bases, with 6 bases between them. The CDR3 contains 12 residues.

The chain joins TRBV2 to TRBJ2-3; D unclear. Germline-derived CDR1 and CDR2 are SNHLY and FYNNEI. The CDR3 has 15 amino acids. V shed 1 base and J shed 1 base, with 9 bases lying between them. This CDR3 is CASSEDGSGTDTQYF. The DNA for the CDR3 is TGTGCCAGCAGTGAAGATGGGTCCGGCACAGATACGCAGTATTTT.

The chain links TRBV10-1 to TRBJ2-7, with 7 bases that match TRBD1. The V segment lost 6 bases and the J segment 2 bases; nucleotides outside the gene matches: 13. CDR3 size: 16 residues. CDR1 is WNHNN, CDR2 SYGVQD, per germline (reference sequence). The chain's CDR3 is CASSPTRQGSPYEQYF. Written as DNA, the CDR3 is TGCGCCAGCAGCCCAACACGACAGGGTAGCCCCTACGAGCAGTACTTC.

The chain employs TRBV9 and TRBJ1-5; a weak D match, TRBD1 (5 bases). Trimming removed 4 bases from V and 7 bases from J, with 18 bases in between. The CDR3 sequence is 15 residues long. Germline V gives CDR1 SGDLS, CDR2 YYNGEE. In DNA form, the CDR3 reads TGTGCCAGCAGCCCAACGGGACGCCCCATACAGCCCCAGCATTTT. This translates into CASSPTGRPIQPQHF.

The chain combines TRBV7-9 with TRBJ2-3; the D gene is possibly TRBD2 (6 bases). CDR3 size: 16 residues. The ends were cut back, 5 bases at V and 0 bases at J, with 15 bases in the middle. Germline-derived CDR1 and CDR2 are SEHNR and FQNEAQ (reference sequence). In DNA, the CDR3 is TGTGCCAGCAGCCTGATCCTTAGCGGTAGCACAGATACGCAGTATTTT. Encoded protein: CASSLILSGSTDTQYF.

The chain is built from TRBV12-5 and TRBJ2-1; TRBD2 is a possible D gene (6 bases). V dropped 2 bases and J dropped 7 bases, with 15 bases sitting between them. Germline V gene sequence: CDR1 LGHNT, CDR2 FRNRAP. This CDR3 spans 15 amino acids. DNA for the CDR3: TGTGCTAGTGGTTTGTCGGCGGGGTTGAATAATGAGCAGTTCTTC. Its protein product is CASGLSAGLNNEQFF.

This chain joins TRBV25-1 and TRBJ2-3; 7 positions agree with TRBD2. This CDR3 contains 16 residues. V dropped 4 bases and J dropped 0; count of bases not matched to a gene: 7. Germline loops: CDR1 MGHDK, CDR2 SYGVNS. CDR3 nucleotides: TGTGCCAGCAGTGGACCGGGACTACCTAGCACAGATACGCAGTATTTT. Translating gives CASSGPGLPSTDTQYF.

This rearrangement joins TRBV6-5 to TRBJ2-7; TRBD1 is a possible D gene (6 bases). Looked up from germline, CDR1 is MNHEY and CDR2 is SVGAGI. Trimming shortened V by 5 bases and J by 5 bases, and 13 bases separated the two germline ends. The CDR3 sequence is 13 residues long. CDR3: CASSHQGTDEQYF. The DNA for the CDR3 is TGTGCCAGCAGTCATCAGGGGACCGACGAGCAGTACTTC.

The chain couples TRBV7-9 to TRBJ1-1; D ambiguous. Germline CDR1 is SEHNR and CDR2 is FQNEAQ (reference sequence). This CDR3 has 15 amino acids. Trimming left V 1 base short and J 2 bases short, with 11 bases between. CDR3 in amino acids: CASSLGSRVNTEAFF. The CDR3 nucleotides are TGTGCCAGCAGCTTAGGCTCCCGGGTCAACACTGAAGCTTTCTTT.

The chain couples TRBV11-2 to TRBJ2-7; a weak D match, TRBD1 (6 bases). Between the trimmed V and J ends, which lost 5 bases and 2 bases, there was a span of 13 bases. Per germline, CDR1 SGHAT and CDR2 FQNNGV. CDR3 size: 14 residues. For the CDR3, the DNA is TGTGCCAGCAGCCCCAGGACAGTTGCCTACGAGCAGTACTTC. Translation: CASSPRTVAYEQYF.

J is TRBJ1-4 and V is TRBV15; D call uncertain. V gave up 2 bases and J gave up 3 bases, with 10 bases separating them. The CDR3 runs to 15 residues. CDR1 and CDR2 (germline): LNHNV, YYDKDF (reference sequence). In DNA form, the CDR3 reads TGTGCCACCAGCAGAACTAAGGCGCCTAATGAAAAACTGTTTTTT. Amino acids: CATSRTKAPNEKLFF.

V is TRBV28 and J is TRBJ1-4; 7 bases are a match to TRBD1. V lost 10 bases to trimming and J lost 8 bases; unmatched junction nucleotides: 10. Germline V gives CDR1 MDHEN, CDR2 SYDVKM. The CDR3 is 13 amino acids. CDR3 loop: CATYGDRGEKLFF. The CDR3 DNA sequence: TGTGCCACCTATGGGGACAGAGGAGAAAAACTGTTTTTT. Using reference TRBV28 and TRBJ1-4 for the parts outside the CDR3, the full variable domain is DVKVTQSSRYLVKRTGEKVFLECVQDMDHENMFWYRQDPGLGLRLIYFSYDVKMKEKGDIPEGYSVSREKKERFSLILESASTNQTSMYLCATYGDRGEKLFFGSGTQLSVL.

The chain has TRBV10-2 and TRBJ2-7; no definite D call. Trimming took off 3 bases at V and 4 bases at J, with 10 bases between the two ends. The CDR3 is 13 amino acids. In germline, CDR1 is WSHSY, CDR2 SAAADI. As DNA, the CDR3 is TGCGCCAGCAGTGACCCTCCTATTTACGAGCAGTACTTC. It is translated as CASSDPPIYEQYF.